This T cell receptor (beta chain) was obtained from a study of shared clonotypes between healthy human individuals. Study background: Serving as donors were two women and three men, whose ages spanned 18 to 49.

This clone was recorded once. The antigen is undetermined. In the source study's methods: Junction-only immunoSEQ sequences carried no quality scores, so filtering differed. Method: immunoSEQ multiplex PCR; TCRdb's copy keeps in-frame clones and lacks some. V, J and clone size reflect that table, while D and trimming were determined from the DNA. The table has around 1,100,000 clones, around 77% seen once. Study outcomes and limitations: Naive subsets typically showed greater estimated richness than memory subsets.

The sample consisted of memory CD4+ T cells from PBMCs. Subset indicated: CD45RA-negative fraction. The TCR sequence derives from a man aged 18 to 35 in good health. Some clones in this sample may be carry-over from other donors' samples.

The CDR3 loop reads CASSLGPPRGANVLTF. The CDR3 nucleotides read TGTGCCAGCAGCTTGGGACCGCCCCGCGGGGCCAACGTCCTGACTTTC. The chain employs TRBV7-3 and TRBJ2-6; the D call may be TRBD1 or TRBD2 (5 bases each). The CDR3 has 16 amino acids. Trimming shortened V by 3 bases and J by 4 bases, and 13 bases separated the two germline ends. The germline gives CDR1 SGHTA, CDR2 FQGTGA.